These 7 T cell receptor beta chains share one sample of origin, sequenced in a study of cytomegalovirus exposure and HLA in healthy donors. Primers: 60 Vbeta forward and 13 Jbeta reverse. Generated by immunoSEQ multiplex PCR, the TCRdb table keeps only in-frame clones and is missing some. The table lists under 200,000 clones, approximately 12% of them singletons. Sequencing used PBMCs. The receptor source for this set is a man aged 45-65 years in good health and CMV-seropositive.

The chain uses TRBV9 and TRBJ2-5; 10 bases align to TRBD1. The CDR3 is 15 amino acids. J was trimmed by 5 bases and V by 4 bases; bases with no gene match: 8. CDR1 is SGDLS, CDR2 YYNGEE, per germline. CDR3 residues: CASSQGTGVAETQYF. Here the CDR3 DNA reads TGTGCCAGCAGCCAAGGGACAGGGGTAGCGGAGACCCAGTACTTC.

This clone turned up a few times. This chain uses TRBV25-1 with TRBJ2-5; 9 positions agree with TRBD2. V gave up 1 base and J gave up 4 bases; unmatched junction bases: 7. This CDR3 is built from 16 residues. Germline lookup yields CDR1 MGHDK and CDR2 SYGVNS. The CDR3 spells CASSESPSGIPETQYF. CDR3 DNA: TGTGCCAGCAGTGAATCCCCTAGCGGGATACCAGAGACCCAGTACTTC.

The chain recombines TRBV7-9 with TRBJ1-2; 8 nucleotides match TRBD1. Germline-derived CDR1 and CDR2 are SEHNR and FQNEAQ (reference sequence). The CDR3 runs to 15 residues. V gave up 0 bases and J gave up 8 bases; unmatched junction bases: 8. As DNA, the CDR3 is TGTGCCAGCAGCTTAGCCCCAGGGGGCGTAATGGGCTACACCTTC. This translates into CASSLAPGGVMGYTF.

This clone was counted only a few times. J is TRBJ2-2 and V is TRBV2; 7 bases are a match to TRBD2. Looked up from germline, CDR1 is SNHLY and CDR2 is FYNNEI. With V trimmed by 6 bases and J by 15 bases, 10 bases remained unmatched. The CDR3 is 12 amino acids. For the CDR3, the DNA is TGTGCCAGCAGACCCGGGGAGGGAAGAATGTTTTTT. Amino acid sequence: CASRPGEGRMFF.

V usage is TRBV7-2 and J usage is TRBJ2-5; 8 bases fit TRBD2. Germline V lookup: CDR1 SGHTA, CDR2 FQGNSA. With 5 bases clipped from V and 5 bases from J, the junction kept 7 bases outside the gene matches. CDR3 length equals 14 residues. The CDR3 coding sequence is TGTGCCAGCAGCCCAGGACTAGCCTTGGAGACCCAGTACTTC. This gives the protein CASSPGLALETQYF.

This clone has more than one count but fewer than ten. This sequence joins TRBV11-3 and TRBJ1-1; D not resolved. V was cut by 5 bases and J by 0 bases, with 13 bases left in between. Looked up from germline, CDR1 is SGHNT and CDR2 is YENEEA. This CDR3 contains 15 residues. For the CDR3, the DNA is TGTGCCAGCAGCCGGCTCCAGCGCATGAACACTGAAGCTTTCTTT. It yields the protein CASSRLQRMNTEAFF.

This clone was counted only a few times. The chain has TRBV4-3 and TRBJ2-7; a weak D match, TRBD1 (7 bases). V was shortened by 1 base and J by 3 bases, with 13 bases between the two germline ends. Germline V lookup: CDR1 LGHNA, CDR2 YSLEER. The CDR3 covers 15 residues. The CDR3 region has the DNA TGCGCCAGCAGCCAAGGACTAGGGACAGTCTACGAGCAGTACTTC. Its protein is CASSQGLGTVYEQYF.